This T cell receptor beta chain was retrieved from a study of shared clonotypes between healthy human individuals. Some clones are missing from TCRdb's copy, which holds only in-frame ones; the method was immunoSEQ multiplex PCR. The sample carries 2,500,000 or so clones, over 85% recorded once. From germline, CDR1 is SGHNT and CDR2 YENEEA. This CDR3 is built from 15 residues. With 5 bases removed from V and 4 bases from J, the gap between germline ends came to 15 bases. This sequence was found in a man between 18 and 29 years old in good health. Some clones in this sample may be carry-over from other donors' samples. The sample consisted of naive CD4+ T cells from PBMCs. Specified subset: CD45RA+ positively selected. The chain combines TRBV11-3 with TRBJ1-3, with D possibly matching TRBD1 (6 bases). CDR3 nucleotides: TGTGCCAGCAGCCGGGGGGACATCGACGGAAACACCATATATTTT. Its translation is CASSRGDIDGNTIYF. Looking up the rest from reference TRBV11-3 and TRBJ1-3 gives the full variable domain: EAGVVQSPRYKIIEKKQPVAFWCNPISGHNTLYWYLQNLGQGPELLIRYENEEAVDDSQLPKDRFSAERLKGVDSTLKIQPAELGDSAVYLCASSRGDIDGNTIYFGEGSWLTVV.